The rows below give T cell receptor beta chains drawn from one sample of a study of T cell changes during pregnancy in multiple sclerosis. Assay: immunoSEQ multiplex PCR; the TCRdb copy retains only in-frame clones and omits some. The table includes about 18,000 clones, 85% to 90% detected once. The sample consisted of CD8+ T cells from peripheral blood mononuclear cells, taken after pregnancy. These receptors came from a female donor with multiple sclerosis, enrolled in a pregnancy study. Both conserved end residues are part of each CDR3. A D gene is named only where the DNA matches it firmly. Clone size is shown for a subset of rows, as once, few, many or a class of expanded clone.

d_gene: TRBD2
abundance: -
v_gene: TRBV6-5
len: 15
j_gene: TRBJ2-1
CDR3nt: TGTGCCAGCAGTTATGTAGCGGGAGAGTACAATGAGCAGTTCTTC
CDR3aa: CASSYVAGEYNEQFF

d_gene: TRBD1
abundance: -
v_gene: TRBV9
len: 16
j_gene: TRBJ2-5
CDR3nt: TGTGCCAGCAGCGAAAGGACAGGGAATTATTTGGAGACCCAGTACTTC
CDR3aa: CASSERTGNYLETQYF

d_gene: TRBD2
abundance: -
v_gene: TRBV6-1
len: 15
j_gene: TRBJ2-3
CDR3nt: TGTGCCAGCAGTGAAGTGATAGCGGGAACAGATACGCAGTATTTT
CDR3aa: CASSEVIAGTDTQYF

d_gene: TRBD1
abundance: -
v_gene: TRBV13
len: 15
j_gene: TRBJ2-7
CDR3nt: TGTGCCAGCAGCTTAGGCGGGACAGGGTATGACGAGCAGTACTTC
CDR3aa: CASSLGGTGYDEQYF

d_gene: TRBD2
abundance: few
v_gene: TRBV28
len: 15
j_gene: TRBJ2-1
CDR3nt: TGTGCCAGCAGTCCCGGGACTAGCGGCCACAATGAGCAGTTCTTC
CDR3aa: CASSPGTSGHNEQFF

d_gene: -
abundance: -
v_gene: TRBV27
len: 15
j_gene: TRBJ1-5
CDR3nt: TGTGCCAGCAGTTTAGGTAAAGGGGTCAATCAGCCCCAGCATTTT
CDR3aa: CASSLGKGVNQPQHF

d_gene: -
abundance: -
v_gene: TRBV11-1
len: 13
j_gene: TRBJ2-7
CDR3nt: TGTGCCAGCAGCTTTACAGGGAACGCCGAGCAGTACTTC
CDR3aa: CASSFTGNAEQYF

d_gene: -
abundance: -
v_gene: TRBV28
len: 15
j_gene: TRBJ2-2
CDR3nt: TGTGCCAGCAGTCCCCTCGGGGTGGTCAACCGGGAGCTGTTTTTT
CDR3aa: CASSPLGVVNRELFF

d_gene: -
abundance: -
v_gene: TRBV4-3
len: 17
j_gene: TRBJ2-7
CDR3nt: TGCGCCAGCAGCCAAGATCGGGCAGGGTCCGGGTTCCACGAGCAGTACTTC
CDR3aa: CASSQDRAGSGFHEQYF

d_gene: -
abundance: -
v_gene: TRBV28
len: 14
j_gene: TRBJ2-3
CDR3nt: TGTGCCAGCAGTGGGAAACTAGACACAGATACGCAGTATTTT
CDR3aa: CASSGKLDTDTQYF

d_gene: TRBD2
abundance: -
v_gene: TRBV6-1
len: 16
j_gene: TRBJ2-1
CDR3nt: TGTGCCAGCAGTGAAGCTCCGGGGGGGGCCTACAATGAGCAGTTCTTC
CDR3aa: CASSEAPGGAYNEQFF

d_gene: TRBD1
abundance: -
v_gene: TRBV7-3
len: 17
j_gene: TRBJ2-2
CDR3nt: TGTGCCAGCAGCTTAAGTGAGGACAGGATCGACACCGGGGAGCTGTTTTTT
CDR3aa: CASSLSEDRIDTGELFF

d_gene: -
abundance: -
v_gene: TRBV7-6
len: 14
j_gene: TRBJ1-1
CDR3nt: TGTGCCAGCAGCGCACAGGTGTCGAACACTGAAGCTTTCTTT
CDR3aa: CASSAQVSNTEAFF

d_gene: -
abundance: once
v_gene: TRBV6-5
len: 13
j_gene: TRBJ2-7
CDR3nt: TGTGCCAGCAGTACAGGGGGGGATTACGAGCAGTACTTC
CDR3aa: CASSTGGDYEQYF

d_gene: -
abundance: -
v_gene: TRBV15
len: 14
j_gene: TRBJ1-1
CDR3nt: TGTGCCACCAGCAGAGGGGGGGGAATGGCTGAAGCTTTCTTT
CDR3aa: CATSRGGGMAEAFF

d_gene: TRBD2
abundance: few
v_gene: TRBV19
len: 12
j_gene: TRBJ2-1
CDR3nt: TGTGGCGGGAGGCCGGCCTACAATGAGCAGTTCTTC
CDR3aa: CGGRPAYNEQFF

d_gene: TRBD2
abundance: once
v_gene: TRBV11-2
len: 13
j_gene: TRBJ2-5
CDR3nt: TGTGCCAGCAGCTTAGGGGGGCTAGCGGGGCAGTACTTC
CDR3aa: CASSLGGLAGQYF

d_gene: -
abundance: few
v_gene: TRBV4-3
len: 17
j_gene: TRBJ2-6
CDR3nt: TGCGCCAGCAGCCAGGGGGAGACAGGCTCTGGGGCCAACGTCCTGACTTTC
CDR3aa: CASSQGETGSGANVLTF

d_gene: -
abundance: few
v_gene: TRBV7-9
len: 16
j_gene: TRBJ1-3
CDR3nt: TGTGCCAGCAGCTCAACGACAGTTCTCTCTGGAAACACCATATATTTT
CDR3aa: CASSSTTVLSGNTIYF

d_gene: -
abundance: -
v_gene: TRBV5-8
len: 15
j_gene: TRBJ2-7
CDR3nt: TGTGCCAGCAGCTTGACCTGGACTATCACCTACGAGCAGTACTTC
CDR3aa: CASSLTWTITYEQYF

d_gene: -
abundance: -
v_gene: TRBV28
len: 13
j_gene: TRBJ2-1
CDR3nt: TGTGCCATCCGTGGAGTCTCGTACAATGAGCAGTTCTTC
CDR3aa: CAIRGVSYNEQFF

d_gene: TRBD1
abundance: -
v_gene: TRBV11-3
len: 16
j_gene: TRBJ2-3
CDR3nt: TGTGCCAGCAGATCCGACAGGGGGCGCGACACAGATACGCAGTATTTT
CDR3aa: CASRSDRGRDTDTQYF

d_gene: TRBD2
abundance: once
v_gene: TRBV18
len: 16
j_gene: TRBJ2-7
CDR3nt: TGTGCCAGCTCACCCTTTAGCGGGAGGAGCACCTACGAGCAGTACTTC
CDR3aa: CASSPFSGRSTYEQYF

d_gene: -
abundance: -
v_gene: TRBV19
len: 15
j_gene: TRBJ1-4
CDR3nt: TGTGCCAGTAGTATAGGAGGGGGAAGTGGTGAAAAACTGTTTTTT
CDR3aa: CASSIGGGSGEKLFF

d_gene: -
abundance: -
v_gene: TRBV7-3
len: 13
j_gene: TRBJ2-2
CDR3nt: TGTGCCAGCAGCTTAAAACTCGCCGGGGAGCTGTTTTTT
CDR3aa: CASSLKLAGELFF

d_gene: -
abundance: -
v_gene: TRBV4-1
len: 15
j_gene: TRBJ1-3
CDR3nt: TGCGCCAGCAGCCAAGATATCAGCTCTGGAAACACCATATATTTT
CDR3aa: CASSQDISSGNTIYF

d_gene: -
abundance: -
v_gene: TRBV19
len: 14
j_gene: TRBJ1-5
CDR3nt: TGTGCCAGTAGTGTCCGGGATAGCAATCAGCCCCAGCATTTT
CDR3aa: CASSVRDSNQPQHF

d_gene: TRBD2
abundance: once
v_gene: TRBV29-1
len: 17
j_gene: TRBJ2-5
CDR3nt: TGCAGCGTTGATGGGTGGACTAGCGGGGGAAACCAAGAGACCCAGTACTTC
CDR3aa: CSVDGWTSGGNQETQYF

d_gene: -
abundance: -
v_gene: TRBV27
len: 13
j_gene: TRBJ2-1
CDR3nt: TGTGCCAGCGCGGGCAGCTCCTACAATGAGCAGTTCTTC
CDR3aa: CASAGSSYNEQFF

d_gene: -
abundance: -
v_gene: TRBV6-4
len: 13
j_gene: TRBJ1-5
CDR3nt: TGTGCCAGCAGTAGGGGTAGCAATCAGCCCCAGCATTTT
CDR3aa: CASSRGSNQPQHF

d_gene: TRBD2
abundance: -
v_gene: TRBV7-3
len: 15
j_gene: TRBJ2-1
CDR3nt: TGTGCCAGCAGCTTAGGACTAGCGGGAGGCAATGAGCAGTTCTTC
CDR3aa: CASSLGLAGGNEQFF

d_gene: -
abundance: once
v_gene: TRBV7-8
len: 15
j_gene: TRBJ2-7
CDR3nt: TGTGCCAGCAGCCCCGAACAGGGTCTCCTGGGCGAGCAGTACTTC
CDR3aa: CASSPEQGLLGEQYF

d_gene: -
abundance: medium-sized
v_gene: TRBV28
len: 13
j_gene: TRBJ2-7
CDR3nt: TGTGCCAGCAGTTTGGAGGGATCCTACGAGCAGTACTTC
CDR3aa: CASSLEGSYEQYF

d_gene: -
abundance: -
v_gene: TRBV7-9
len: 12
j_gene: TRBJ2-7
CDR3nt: TGTGCCAGCAGCTCCCCCAGCTACGAGCAGTACTTC
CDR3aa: CASSSPSYEQYF

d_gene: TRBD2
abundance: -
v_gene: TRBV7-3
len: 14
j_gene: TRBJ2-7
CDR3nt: TGTGCCAGCAGTTGGGGGGGTCTCCCCTACGAGCAGTACTTC
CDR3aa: CASSWGGLPYEQYF

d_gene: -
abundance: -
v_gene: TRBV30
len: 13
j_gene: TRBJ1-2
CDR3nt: TGTGCCTGGAGTGTAGATCTCGCGGATGGCTACACCTTC
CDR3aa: CAWSVDLADGYTF

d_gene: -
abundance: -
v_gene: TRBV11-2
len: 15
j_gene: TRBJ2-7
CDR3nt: TGTGCCAGCAGCTTAAGTTTGGGCGATTCTCTCGAGCAGTACTTC
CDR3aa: CASSLSLGDSLEQYF

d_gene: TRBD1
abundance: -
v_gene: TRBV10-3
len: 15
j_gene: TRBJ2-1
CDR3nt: TGTGCCATCAGTGATTGGACAGGGGACTACAATGAGCAGTTCTTC
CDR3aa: CAISDWTGDYNEQFF

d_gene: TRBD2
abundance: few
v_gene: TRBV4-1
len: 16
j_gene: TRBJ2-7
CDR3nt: TGCGCCAGCAGCCAACCTCCTAGCGGGGGGGCCCACGAGCAGTACTTC
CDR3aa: CASSQPPSGGAHEQYF

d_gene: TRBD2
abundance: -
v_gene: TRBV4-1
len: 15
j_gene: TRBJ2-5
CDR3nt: TGCGCCAGCAGCCAGCTAGCGGGAGATACAGAGACCCAGTACTTC
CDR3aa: CASSQLAGDTETQYF

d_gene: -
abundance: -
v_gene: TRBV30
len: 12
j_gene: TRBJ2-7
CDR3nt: TGTGCCTGGGGGGGGAGCTCCTACGAGCAGTACTTC
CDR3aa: CAWGGSSYEQYF

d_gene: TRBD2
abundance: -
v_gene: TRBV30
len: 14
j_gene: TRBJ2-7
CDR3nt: TGTGCCTGGAGTGTACGCGGGAGTGGTTACGAGCAGTACTTC
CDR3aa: CAWSVRGSGYEQYF

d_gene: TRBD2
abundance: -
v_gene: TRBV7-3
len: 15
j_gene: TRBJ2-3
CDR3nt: TGTGCCAGCAGCTTATGGGGACTAGGCACAGATACGCAGTATTTT
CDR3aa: CASSLWGLGTDTQYF

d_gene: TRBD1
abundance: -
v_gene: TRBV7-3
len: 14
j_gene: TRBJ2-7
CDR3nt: TGTGCCAGCAGCTTAACCGGACAGGGAAGCGAGCAGTACTTC
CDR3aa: CASSLTGQGSEQYF

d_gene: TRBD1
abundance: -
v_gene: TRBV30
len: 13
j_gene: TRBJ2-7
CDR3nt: TGTGCCATCTCCGGGACAGGGTTTCCCGAGCAGTACTTC
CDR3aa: CAISGTGFPEQYF

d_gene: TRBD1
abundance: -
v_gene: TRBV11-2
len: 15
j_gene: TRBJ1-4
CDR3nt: TGTGCCAGCAGCTTAGATAGGACAGGGCCGGGAAAACTGTTTTTT
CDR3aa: CASSLDRTGPGKLFF

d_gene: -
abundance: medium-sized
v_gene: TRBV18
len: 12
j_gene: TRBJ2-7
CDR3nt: TGTGCCAGCTCACCGACATTAGGCGAGCAGTACTTC
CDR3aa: CASSPTLGEQYF

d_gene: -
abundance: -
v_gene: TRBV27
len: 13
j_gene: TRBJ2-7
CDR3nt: TGTGCCAGCAGTTTCAGATACTCCTACGAGCAGTACTTC
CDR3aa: CASSFRYSYEQYF

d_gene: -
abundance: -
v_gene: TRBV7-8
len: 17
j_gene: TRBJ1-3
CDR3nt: TGTGCCAGCAGCTTCGTTCCCGAGGGAGGCGAGGGAAACACCATATATTTT
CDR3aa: CASSFVPEGGEGNTIYF

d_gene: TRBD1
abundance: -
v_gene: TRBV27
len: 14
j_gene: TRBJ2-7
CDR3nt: TGTGCCAGCAGTTTGGTACAGGGGTCCTACGAGCAGTACTTC
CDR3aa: CASSLVQGSYEQYF